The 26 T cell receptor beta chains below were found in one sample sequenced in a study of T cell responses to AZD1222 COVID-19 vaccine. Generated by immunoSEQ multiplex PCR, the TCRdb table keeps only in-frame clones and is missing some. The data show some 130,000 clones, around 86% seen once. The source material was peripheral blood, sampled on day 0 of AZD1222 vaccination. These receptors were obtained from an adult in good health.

Here the CDR3 reads CASSLRATENSPLHF. CDR3 nucleotides: TGTGCCAGCAGCTTAAGGGCGACAGAAAATTCACCCCTCCACTTT. The chain recombines TRBV7-9 with TRBJ1-6; D may be TRBD1 (5 bases). The CDR3 has 15 amino acids. Germline CDR1 SEHNR, CDR2 FQNEAQ (reference sequence). The germline V and J ends were trimmed by 2 bases and 7 bases, with 12 bases remaining between them.

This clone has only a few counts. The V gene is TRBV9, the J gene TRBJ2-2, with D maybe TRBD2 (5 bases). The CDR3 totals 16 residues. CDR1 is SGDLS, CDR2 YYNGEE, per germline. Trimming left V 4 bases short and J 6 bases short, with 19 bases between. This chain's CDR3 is CASSPHWRLGSGELFF. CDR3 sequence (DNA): TGTGCCAGCAGCCCGCATTGGAGGCTGGGATCCGGGGAGCTGTTTTTT.

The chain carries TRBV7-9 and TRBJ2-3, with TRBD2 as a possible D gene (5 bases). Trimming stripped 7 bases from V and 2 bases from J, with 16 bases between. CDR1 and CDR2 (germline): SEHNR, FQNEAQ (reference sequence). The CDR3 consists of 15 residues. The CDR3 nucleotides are TGTGCCAGCACTACCTCGCACGGGATCACAGATACGCAGTATTTT. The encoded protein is CASTTSHGITDTQYF.

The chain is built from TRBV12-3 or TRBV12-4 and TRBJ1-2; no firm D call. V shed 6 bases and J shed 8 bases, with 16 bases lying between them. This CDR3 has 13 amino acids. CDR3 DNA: TGTGCCAGCAGCCTCCGTATCACCGAGGGCTACACCTTC. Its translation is CASSLRITEGYTF.

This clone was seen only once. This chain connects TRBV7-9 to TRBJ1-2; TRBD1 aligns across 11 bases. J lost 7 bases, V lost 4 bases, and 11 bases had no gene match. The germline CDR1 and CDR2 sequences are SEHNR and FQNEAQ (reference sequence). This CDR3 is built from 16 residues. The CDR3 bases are TGTGCCAGCAGCTCATGGACAGGGGGCGCCAATGGTGGCTACACCTTC. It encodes CASSSWTGGANGGYTF.

The CDR3 loop is CASSQDWGAGELFF. The DNA for the CDR3 is TGCGCCAGCAGCCAGGATTGGGGAGCCGGGGAGCTGTTTTTT. This chain uses TRBV4-1 with TRBJ2-2; the D gene is possibly TRBD2 (5 bases). Germline V gene sequence: CDR1 MGHRA, CDR2 YSYEKL. V was shortened by 3 bases and J by 6 bases, with 11 bases between the two germline ends. This CDR3 comprises 14 residues.

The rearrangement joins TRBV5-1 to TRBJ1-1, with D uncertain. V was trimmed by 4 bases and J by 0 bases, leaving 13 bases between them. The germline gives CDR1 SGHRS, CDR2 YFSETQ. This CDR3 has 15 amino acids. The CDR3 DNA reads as TGCGCCAGCAGCCTGGAGGCGAGGGTGAACACTGAAGCTTTCTTT. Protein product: CASSLEARVNTEAFF.

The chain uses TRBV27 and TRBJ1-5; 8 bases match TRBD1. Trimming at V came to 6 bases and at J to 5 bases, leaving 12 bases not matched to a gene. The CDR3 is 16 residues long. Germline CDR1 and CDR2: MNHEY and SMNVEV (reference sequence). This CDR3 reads CASSRTGSGSDQPQHF. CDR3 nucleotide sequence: TGTGCCAGCAGCAGGACAGGGTCGGGGAGTGATCAGCCCCAGCATTTT.

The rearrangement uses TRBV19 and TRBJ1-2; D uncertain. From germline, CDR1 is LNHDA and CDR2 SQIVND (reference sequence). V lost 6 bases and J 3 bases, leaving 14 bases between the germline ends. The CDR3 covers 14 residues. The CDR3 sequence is CASSPGGSYYGYTF. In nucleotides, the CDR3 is TGTGCCAGTAGCCCGGGTGGATCGTACTATGGCTACACCTTC.

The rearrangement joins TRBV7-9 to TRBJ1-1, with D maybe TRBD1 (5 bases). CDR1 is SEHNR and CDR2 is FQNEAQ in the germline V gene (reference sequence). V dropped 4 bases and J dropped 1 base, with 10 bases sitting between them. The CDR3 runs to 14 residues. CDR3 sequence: CASSSGQGNTEAFF. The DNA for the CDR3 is TGTGCCAGCAGCTCTGGCCAGGGGAACACTGAAGCTTTCTTT.

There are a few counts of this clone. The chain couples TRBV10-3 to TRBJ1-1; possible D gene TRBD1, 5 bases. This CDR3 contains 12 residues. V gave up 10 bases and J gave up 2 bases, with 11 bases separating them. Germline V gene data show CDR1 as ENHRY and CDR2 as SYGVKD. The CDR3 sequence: CANGGTNTEAFF. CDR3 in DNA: TGTGCCAACGGTGGGACCAACACTGAAGCTTTCTTT.

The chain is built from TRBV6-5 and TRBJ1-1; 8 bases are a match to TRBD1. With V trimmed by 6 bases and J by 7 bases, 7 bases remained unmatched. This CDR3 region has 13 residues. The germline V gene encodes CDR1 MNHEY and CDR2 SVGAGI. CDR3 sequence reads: CASSDRGNDEAFF. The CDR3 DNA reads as TGTGCCAGCAGCGACAGGGGTAACGATGAAGCTTTCTTT.

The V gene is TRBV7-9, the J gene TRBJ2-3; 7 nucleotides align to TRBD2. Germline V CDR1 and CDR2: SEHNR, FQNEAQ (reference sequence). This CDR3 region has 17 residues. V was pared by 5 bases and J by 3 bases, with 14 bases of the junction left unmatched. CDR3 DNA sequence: TGTGCCAGCAGCCCGATGGGGGAGGGTGGAGCGACAGATACGCAGTATTTT. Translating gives CASSPMGEGGATDTQYF.

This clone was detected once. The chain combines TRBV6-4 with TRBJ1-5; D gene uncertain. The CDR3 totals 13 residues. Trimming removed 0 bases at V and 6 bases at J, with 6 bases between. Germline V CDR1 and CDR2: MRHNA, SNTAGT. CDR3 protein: CASSDSVGQPQHF. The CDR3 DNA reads TGTGCCAGCAGTGACTCGGTAGGTCAGCCCCAGCATTTT.

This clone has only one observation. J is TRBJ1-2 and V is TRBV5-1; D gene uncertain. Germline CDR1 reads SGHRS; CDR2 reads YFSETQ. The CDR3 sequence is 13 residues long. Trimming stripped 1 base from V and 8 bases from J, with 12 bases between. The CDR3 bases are TGCGCCAGCAGCTTGCAACCCACTGGGGGCTACACCTTC. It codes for CASSLQPTGGYTF.

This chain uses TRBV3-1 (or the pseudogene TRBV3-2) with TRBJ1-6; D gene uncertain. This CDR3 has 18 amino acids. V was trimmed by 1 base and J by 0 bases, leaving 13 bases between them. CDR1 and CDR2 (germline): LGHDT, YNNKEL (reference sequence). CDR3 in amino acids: CASSQVLRISSYNSPLHF. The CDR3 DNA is TGTGCCAGCAGCCAAGTGCTCCGGATAAGCTCCTATAATTCACCCCTCCACTTT.

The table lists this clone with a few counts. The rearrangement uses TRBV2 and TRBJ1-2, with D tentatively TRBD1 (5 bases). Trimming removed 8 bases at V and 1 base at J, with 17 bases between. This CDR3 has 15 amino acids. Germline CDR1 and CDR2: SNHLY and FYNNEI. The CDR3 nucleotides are TGTGCCAGCTTCAACCTCGGGGCGGATAACTATGGCTACACCTTC. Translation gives CASFNLGADNYGYTF.

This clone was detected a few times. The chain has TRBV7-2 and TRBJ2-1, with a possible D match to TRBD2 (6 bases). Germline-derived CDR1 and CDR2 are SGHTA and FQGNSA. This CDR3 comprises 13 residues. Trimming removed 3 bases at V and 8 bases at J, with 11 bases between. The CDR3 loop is CASSFGRDYEQFF. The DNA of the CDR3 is TGTGCCAGCAGCTTTGGCCGGGACTATGAGCAGTTCTTC.

The CDR3 here is CASSLLIGQGAPRYGYTF. DNA for the CDR3: TGTGCCAGCAGCTTATTGATAGGACAGGGGGCTCCACGGTATGGCTACACCTTC. The chain uses TRBV7-9 and TRBJ1-2; 11 nucleotides align to TRBD1. Germline CDR1 reads SEHNR; CDR2 reads FQNEAQ (reference sequence). The J segment lost 5 bases and the V segment lost 2 bases, leaving 13 bases of the junction unmatched. This CDR3 has 18 amino acids.

CDR3 amino acids: CASSFWASGGGEQYF. CDR3 DNA: TGTGCCAGCAGCTTCTGGGCTAGCGGGGGGGGCGAGCAGTACTTC. The chain recombines TRBV7-2 with TRBJ2-7, with TRBD2 matching 12 bases. Germline CDR1 reads SGHTA; CDR2 reads FQGNSA. Germline trimming cut 3 bases from V and 6 bases from J; bases unmatched to any gene: 6. The CDR3 is 15 amino acids.

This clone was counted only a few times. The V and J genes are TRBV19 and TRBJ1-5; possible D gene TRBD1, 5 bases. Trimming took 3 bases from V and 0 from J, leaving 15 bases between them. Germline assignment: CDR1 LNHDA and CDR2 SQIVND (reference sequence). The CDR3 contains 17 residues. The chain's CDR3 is CASSIIIGGNSNQPQHF. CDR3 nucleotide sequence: TGTGCCAGTAGTATCATAATCGGGGGAAATAGCAATCAGCCCCAGCATTTT.

Here the CDR3 DNA reads TGTGCCATCAGCGTAAATCCGGGACAGGGCGGTGGCTACACCTTC. Translation gives CAISVNPGQGGGYTF. This rearrangement joins TRBV10-3 to TRBJ1-2; 9 nucleotides agree with TRBD1. The CDR3 is 15 amino acids. In germline, CDR1 is ENHRY, CDR2 SYGVKD. Germline trimming cut 6 bases from V and 7 bases from J; bases unmatched to any gene: 12.

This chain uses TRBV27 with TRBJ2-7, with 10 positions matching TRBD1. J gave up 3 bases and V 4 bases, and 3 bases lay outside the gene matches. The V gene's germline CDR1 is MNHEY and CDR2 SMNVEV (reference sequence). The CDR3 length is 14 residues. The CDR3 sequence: CASSSRDRGYEQYF. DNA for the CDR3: TGTGCCAGCAGTTCAAGGGACAGGGGCTACGAGCAGTACTTC.

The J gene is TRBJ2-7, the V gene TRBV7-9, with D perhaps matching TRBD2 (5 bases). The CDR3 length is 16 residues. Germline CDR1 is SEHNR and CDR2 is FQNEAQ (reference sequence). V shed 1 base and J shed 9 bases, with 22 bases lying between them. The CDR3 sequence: CASSLGAGRKLTRQYF. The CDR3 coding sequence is TGTGCCAGCAGCTTAGGGGCGGGCAGGAAACTTACGCGGCAGTACTTC. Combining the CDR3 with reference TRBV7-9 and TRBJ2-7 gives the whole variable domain DTGVSQNPRHKITKRGQNVTFRCDPISEHNRLYWYRQTLGQGPEFLTYFQNEAQLEKSRLLSDRFSAERPKGSFSTLEIQRTEQGDSAMYLCASSLGAGRKLTRQYFGPGTRLTVT.

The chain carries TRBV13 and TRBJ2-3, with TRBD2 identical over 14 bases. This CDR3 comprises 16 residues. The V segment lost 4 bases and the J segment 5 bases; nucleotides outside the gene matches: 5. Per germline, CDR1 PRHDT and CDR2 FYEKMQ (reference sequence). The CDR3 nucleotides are TGTGCCAGCAGCTCCGGGACTAGCGGGGGATTAGATACGCAGTATTTT. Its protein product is CASSSGTSGGLDTQYF.

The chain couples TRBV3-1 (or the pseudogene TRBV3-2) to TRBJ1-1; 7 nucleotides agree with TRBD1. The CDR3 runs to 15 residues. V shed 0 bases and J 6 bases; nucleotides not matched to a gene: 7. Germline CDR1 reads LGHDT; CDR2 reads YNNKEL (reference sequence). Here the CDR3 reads CASSQDHRTGSEAFF. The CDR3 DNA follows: TGTGCCAGCAGCCAAGATCATAGGACAGGATCTGAAGCTTTCTTT.